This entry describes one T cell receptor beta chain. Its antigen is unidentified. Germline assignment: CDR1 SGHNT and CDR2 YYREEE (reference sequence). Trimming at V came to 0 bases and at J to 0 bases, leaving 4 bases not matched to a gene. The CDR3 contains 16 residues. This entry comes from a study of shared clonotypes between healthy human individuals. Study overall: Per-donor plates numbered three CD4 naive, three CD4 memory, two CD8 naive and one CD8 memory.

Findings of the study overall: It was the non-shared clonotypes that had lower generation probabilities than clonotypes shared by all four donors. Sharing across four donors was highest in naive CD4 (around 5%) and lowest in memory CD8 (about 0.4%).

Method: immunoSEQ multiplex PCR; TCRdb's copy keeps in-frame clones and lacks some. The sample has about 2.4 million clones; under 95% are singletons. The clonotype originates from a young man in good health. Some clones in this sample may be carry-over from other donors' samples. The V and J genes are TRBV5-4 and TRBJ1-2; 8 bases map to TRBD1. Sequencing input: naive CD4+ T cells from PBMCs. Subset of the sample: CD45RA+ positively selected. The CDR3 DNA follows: TGTGCCAGCAGCTTGGACGGGACAGGTCCTAACTATGGCTACACCTTC. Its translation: CASSLDGTGPNYGYTF.